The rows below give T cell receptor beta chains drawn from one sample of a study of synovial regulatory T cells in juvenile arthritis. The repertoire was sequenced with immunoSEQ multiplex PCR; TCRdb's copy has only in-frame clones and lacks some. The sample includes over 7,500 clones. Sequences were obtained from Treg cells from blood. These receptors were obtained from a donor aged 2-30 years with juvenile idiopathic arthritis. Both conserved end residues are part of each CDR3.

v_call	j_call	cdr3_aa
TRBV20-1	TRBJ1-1	CSARATEAFF
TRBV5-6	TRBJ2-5	CASSLVGARGETQYF
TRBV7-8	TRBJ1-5	CASSPPGVGNQPQHF
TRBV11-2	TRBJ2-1	CASTTLAGSSYNEQFF
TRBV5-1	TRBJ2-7	CASSLDSGGLQYF
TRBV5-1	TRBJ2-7	CASSLASTYEQYF
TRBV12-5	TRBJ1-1	CASGLVPGQGNTEAFF
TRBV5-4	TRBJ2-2	CASSQASQGVKTGELFF
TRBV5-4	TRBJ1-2	CASSLGQILGVGGRGYTF
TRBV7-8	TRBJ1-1	CASNTVNTEAFF
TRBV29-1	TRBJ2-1	CSVGGGTASYNEQFF
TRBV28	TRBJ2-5	CASSLKPQISLKTQYF
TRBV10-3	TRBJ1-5	CAISESGMGQGREPQHF
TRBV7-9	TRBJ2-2	CASSLYGQGEINTGELFF
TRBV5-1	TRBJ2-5	CASSPNGVGTQYF
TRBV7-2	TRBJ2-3	CASSLVVSSTDTQYF
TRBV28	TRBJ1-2	CASRHNYGYTF
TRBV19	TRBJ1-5	CASSTLRTGKNLSPGNQPQHF
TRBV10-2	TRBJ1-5	CASSDFVHQPQHF
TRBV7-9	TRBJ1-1	CASSLDPGLNTEAFF
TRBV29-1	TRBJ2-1	CSVEDFLRGGDEQFF
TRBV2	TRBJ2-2	CASSGPTRTGELFF
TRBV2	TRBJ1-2	CASSEGTGNYGYTF